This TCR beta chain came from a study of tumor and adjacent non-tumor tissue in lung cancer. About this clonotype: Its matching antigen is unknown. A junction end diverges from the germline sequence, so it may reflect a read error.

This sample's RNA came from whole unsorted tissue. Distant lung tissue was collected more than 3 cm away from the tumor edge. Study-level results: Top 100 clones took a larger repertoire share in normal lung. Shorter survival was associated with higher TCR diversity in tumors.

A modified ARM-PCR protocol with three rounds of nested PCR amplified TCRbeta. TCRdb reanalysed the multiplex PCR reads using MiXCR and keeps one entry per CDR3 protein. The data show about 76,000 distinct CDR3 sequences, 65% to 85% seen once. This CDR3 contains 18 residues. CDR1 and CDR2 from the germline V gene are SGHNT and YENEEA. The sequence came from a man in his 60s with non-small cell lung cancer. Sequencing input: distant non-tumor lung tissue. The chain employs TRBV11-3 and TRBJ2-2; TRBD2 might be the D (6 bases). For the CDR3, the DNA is TGTGCCAGCAGCTCCCCGGGAGCGGTAGGATACAAAGCCGGGGAACTGTTTTTT. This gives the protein CASSSPGAVGYKAGELFF.